These T cell receptor beta chains were read from a single sample in a study of OX40 agonist ivuxolimab in advanced cancers. TCRdb's table, derived via immunoSEQ multiplex PCR, lists solely in-frame clones and lacks some. There are tens of thousands of clones in the sample; 89% occur only once, and under 0.25% lies in the top ten. The starting material was CD4+ or CD8+ T cells sorted from blood, obtained in a trial of the OX40 agonist ivuxolimab. These receptors all stem from an adult with an advanced solid tumor such as melanoma, head and neck, liver or kidney cancer. The CDR3 runs from the conserved cysteine through the conserved F or W. A D gene is named only where the DNA matches it firmly. For some rows the clone size is stated as once, few or many, or as a class when expanded; others skip it.

>TRBJ1-3|once|NA|TRBV28
CASSPSGGGRLSGNTIYF
TGTGCCAGCAGCCCCTCGGGTGGAGGCCGGCTCTCTGGAAACACCATATATTTT
>TRBJ1-2|NA|NA|TRBV5-4
CASSFPRVQGGYTF
TGTGCCAGCAGCTTTCCGAGGGTCCAAGGAGGCTACACCTTC
>TRBJ1-6|NA|NA|TRBV27
CASSRWGPYNSPLHF
TGTGCCAGCAGTCGGTGGGGCCCCTATAATTCACCCCTCCACTTT
>TRBJ1-2|once|NA|TRBV19
CASNKHPQDGYTF
TGTGCCAGTAATAAGCACCCCCAGGATGGCTACACCTTC
>TRBJ1-1|NA|NA|TRBV28
CASSLPKNTEAFF
TGTGCCAGCAGTTTACCTAAGAACACTGAAGCTTTCTTT
>TRBJ1-5|NA|NA|TRBV21-1
CASPPAPRTENSNQPQHF
TGTGCCAGCCCACCCGCTCCCCGGACAGAAAATAGCAATCAGCCCCAGCATTTT
>TRBJ2-5|NA|NA|TRBV5-1
CASSIKPTFGEETQYF
TGCGCCAGCAGCATCAAACCGACCTTTGGCGAAGAGACCCAGTACTTC
>TRBJ2-1|NA|NA|TRBV6-5
CASSPRGAKQFF
TGTGCCAGCAGTCCCCGGGGGGCAAAGCAGTTCTTC
>TRBJ1-6|NA|TRBD1|TRBV13
CASRPDREKNSPLHF
TGTGCCAGCAGGCCGGACAGGGAGAAAAATTCACCCCTCCACTTT
>TRBJ2-1|NA|TRBD2|TRBV29-1
CSVDGTSGGAVEQFF
TGCAGCGTTGACGGGACTAGCGGGGGGGCCGTTGAGCAGTTCTTC
>TRBJ2-2|NA|NA|TRBV7-9
CASSLGTVLTGELFF
TGTGCCAGCAGCTTAGGGACAGTACTCACCGGGGAGCTGTTTTTT
>TRBJ2-3|NA|NA|TRBV7-3
CASSQNPRGDTQYF
TGTGCCAGCAGCCAGAACCCCCGGGGAGATACGCAGTATTTT
>TRBJ1-3|few|NA|TRBV27
CASSLEGRKRNTIYF
TGTGCCAGCAGTTTAGAGGGCAGAAAGAGAAACACCATATATTTT
>TRBJ1-6|NA|NA|TRBV5-3
CARSLGESSYNSPLHF
TGTGCCAGAAGCTTGGGGGAGAGCTCCTATAATTCACCCCTCCACTTT
>TRBJ1-4|NA|TRBD1|TRBV5-4
CASSLGGTVNEKLFF
TGTGCCAGCAGCTTGGGTGGGACAGTAAATGAAAAACTGTTTTTT
>TRBJ2-1|NA|NA|TRBV29-1
CSGNRDHEQFF
TGCAGCGGGAACAGGGATCATGAGCAGTTCTTC
>TRBJ2-7|NA|NA|TRBV15
CATSIRSPYEQYF
TGTGCCACCAGCATTAGGTCCCCCTACGAGCAGTACTTC
>TRBJ1-1|NA|NA|TRBV28
CASSLRRGGTEAFF
TGTGCCAGCAGTTTACGGCGGGGGGGCACTGAAGCTTTCTTT
>TRBJ1-5|NA|NA|TRBV7-9
CASSKTGANSNQPQHF
TGTGCCAGCAGCAAGACAGGTGCAAATAGCAATCAGCCCCAGCATTTT
>TRBJ1-3|NA|NA|TRBV7-2
CASSSSLGTAGNTIYF
TGTGCCAGCAGCTCAAGCCTTGGGACCGCTGGAAACACCATATATTTT
>TRBJ1-6|once|NA|TRBV11-2
CASRLGASYNSPLHF
TGTGCCAGCAGGCTCGGGGCTTCCTATAATTCACCCCTCCACTTT
>TRBJ2-1|NA|NA|TRBV5-1
CASSLTQAVYNEQFF
TGCGCCAGCAGCTTAACACAGGCCGTCTACAATGAGCAGTTCTTC
>TRBJ1-1|NA|NA|TRBV19
CASSFAPGTWAAFF
TGTGCCAGTAGCTTCGCTCCCGGGACATGGGCAGCTTTCTTT
>TRBJ1-1|NA|NA|TRBV18
CASSGGIEAFF
TGTGCCAGCTCGGGCGGAATCGAAGCTTTCTTT
>TRBJ1-2|NA|NA|TRBV5-8
CASSLVGVYGYTF
TGTGCCAGCAGCTTGGTGGGGGTTTATGGCTACACCTTC
>TRBJ2-3|NA|TRBD2|TRBV6-5
CASSYGSGREGHTQYF
TGTGCCAGCAGTTACGGGAGCGGGAGGGAGGGCCATACGCAGTATTTT
>TRBJ1-1|NA|NA|TRBV18
CASSPGYLNTEAFF
TGTGCCAGCTCACCAGGATACCTGAACACTGAAGCTTTCTTT
>TRBJ2-1|NA|NA|TRBV5-1
CASSSVSSYNEQFF
TGCGCCAGCAGCTCCGTTAGCTCCTACAATGAGCAGTTCTTC
>TRBJ2-5|NA|NA|TRBV4-2
CASSFDRIQETQYF
TGTGCCAGCAGCTTTGATCGGATCCAAGAGACCCAGTACTTC
>TRBJ2-4|once|TRBD1|TRBV6-6
CASKAPGQQNIQYF
TGTGCCAGCAAGGCGCCGGGACAGCAAAACATTCAGTACTTC
>TRBJ1-1|NA|NA|TRBV5-1
CASSVGEPNTEAFF
TGCGCCAGCAGCGTAGGGGAGCCGAACACTGAAGCTTTCTTT
>TRBJ1-4|NA|NA|TRBV6-5
CASRDGSTNEKLFF
TGTGCCAGCAGGGACGGATCAACTAATGAAAAACTGTTTTTT
>TRBJ1-2|NA|TRBD1|TRBV5-4
CASSPWTGGAWGYTF
TGTGCCAGCAGCCCCTGGACAGGGGGCGCGTGGGGCTACACCTTC
>TRBJ2-5|NA|NA|TRBV5-4
CASSLIAGEETQYF
TGTGCCAGCAGCTTGATAGCAGGGGAAGAGACCCAGTACTTC
>TRBJ2-2|few|TRBD2|TRBV4-1
CASSQGGLAGVGTGELFF
TGCGCCAGCAGCCAAGGGGGCCTAGCGGGAGTAGGCACCGGGGAGCTGTTTTTT
>TRBJ1-1|NA|NA|TRBV6-6
CASSYSGAHGSEAFF
TGTGCCAGCAGTTACTCGGGGGCGCATGGGTCTGAAGCTTTCTTT
>TRBJ1-2|NA|TRBD1|TRBV19
CATRDRNKANYGYTF
TGTGCCACCAGGGACAGAAATAAAGCTAACTATGGCTACACCTTC
>TRBJ2-7|NA|NA|TRBV28
CASSPNYEQYF
TGTGCCAGCAGTCCCAACTACGAGCAGTACTTC
>TRBJ1-2|NA|NA|TRBV5-1
CASSLEAGVNYGYTF
TGCGCCAGCAGCTTGGAGGCAGGGGTTAACTATGGCTACACCTTC
>TRBJ2-7|NA|TRBD2|TRBV18
CASSPGLVSGEQYF
TGTGCCAGCTCACCAGGACTAGTTTCGGGCGAGCAGTACTTC
>TRBJ2-3|NA|TRBD1|TRBV11-3
CASSPDRGTDTQYF
TGTGCCAGCAGCCCGGACAGGGGGACAGATACGCAGTATTTT
>TRBJ1-5|NA|NA|TRBV7-6
CASSPYRQPQHF
TGTGCCAGCAGCCCCTACCGACAGCCCCAGCATTTT
>TRBJ2-2|NA|NA|TRBV5-6
CASSLGPSNTGELFF
TGTGCCAGCAGCTTGGGGCCCTCGAACACCGGGGAGCTGTTTTTT
>TRBJ2-3|NA|NA|TRBV18
CASSPGGIGDTQYF
TGTGCCAGCTCACCAGGAGGGATTGGAGATACGCAGTATTTT
>TRBJ2-3|NA|NA|TRBV20-1
CSALDYTQYF
TGCAGTGCTTTGGACTATACGCAGTATTTT
>TRBJ2-2|NA|TRBD2|TRBV29-1
CSVRNSGANTGELFF
TGCAGCGTTAGAAACAGCGGGGCTAACACCGGGGAGCTGTTTTTT
>TRBJ2-2|NA|TRBD2|TRBV7-9
CASSFRELAGNTGELFF
TGTGCCAGCAGCTTCCGAGAACTAGCGGGGAACACCGGGGAGCTGTTTTTT
>TRBJ2-3|few|TRBD2|TRBV4-1
CASSQEEGLAGGRYTDTQYF
TGCGCCAGCAGCCAAGAAGAGGGACTAGCGGGGGGTCGATACACAGATACGCAGTATTTT
>TRBJ1-1|NA|NA|TRBV18
CASSTPILTEAFF
TGTGCCAGCTCCACCCCGATCCTCACTGAAGCTTTCTTT
>TRBJ1-6|NA|NA|TRBV5-6
CASSWGTGSSYNSPLHF
TGTGCCAGCAGCTGGGGCACAGGGAGCTCCTATAATTCACCCCTCCACTTT
>TRBJ1-4|NA|NA|TRBV6-1
CASRQEEANEKLFF
TGTGCCAGCAGACAGGAGGAGGCTAATGAAAAACTGTTTTTT
>TRBJ1-5|NA|NA|TRBV2
CASIRDGNQPQHF
TGTGCCAGCATCCGGGATGGGAATCAGCCCCAGCATTTT
>TRBJ1-2|NA|NA|TRBV5-1
CASSLGDQGRNGYTF
TGCGCCAGCAGCTTGGGGGACCAGGGGAGGAATGGCTACACCTTC
>TRBJ1-5|few|NA|TRBV19
CASSVLSTGTSNQPQHF
TGTGCCAGTAGTGTCCTCTCTACCGGGACAAGCAATCAGCCCCAGCATTTT
>TRBJ2-6|once|NA|TRBV2
CARRGGSGANVLTF
TGTGCCCGCAGGGGCGGCTCTGGGGCCAACGTCCTGACTTTC